The TCR beta chain described here comes from a study of PD-1 blockade in classical Hodgkin lymphoma. Some clones are missing from TCRdb's copy, which holds only in-frame ones; the method was immunoSEQ multiplex PCR. The sample contains roughly 30,000 clones, under 90% of which appear only once. The CDR3 is 15 residues long. From germline, CDR1 is MNHEY and CDR2 SMNVEV (reference sequence). V lost 1 base, J lost 4 bases, and 13 bases lay in between. Indicated time point: cycle 4 day 1 (C4D1), after about 6 weeks of nivolumab. Brentuximab vedotin exposure varied among the patients, all of whom had relapsed after autologous stem cell transplantation. Magnetic negative selection of thawed PBMCs was the method by which CD4+ T cells were purified.

V gene TRBV27 combines with J gene TRBJ1-2; D uncertain. Sequences were derived from CD4+ T cells from blood, sampled before the fourth cycle of nivolumab. This TCR came from a human donor with classical Hodgkin lymphoma. The CDR3: CASSLFGEGSYGYTF. The CDR3 nucleotides are TGTGCCAGCAGTTTATTCGGGGAAGGGAGCTATGGCTACACCTTC.